This T cell receptor (beta chain) emerged from a study of blood T cells in healthy people across ages. With 1 base clipped from V and 5 bases from J, the junction kept 7 bases outside the gene matches. The CDR3 spans 15 residues. Germline CDR1 SGHTA, CDR2 FQGNSA. Together with a sample-barcoded 5' primer, a J-beta primer mix was included in a second PCR lasting about 7 to 11 cycles. One entry per CDR3 protein results from TCRdb running MiXCR on the 5' RACE reads. The sample carries hundreds of thousands of distinct CDR3 sequences, roughly 21% recorded once. Material for sequencing was blood. The chain joins TRBV7-2 to TRBJ1-1; 7 bases agree with TRBD1. This clonotype originated in a man aged 65-85 years in good health. CDR3 in DNA: TGTGCCAGCAGCTTAGTGGAGGGGGCGGGGACTGAAGCTTTCTTT. It is translated as CASSLVEGAGTEAFF.